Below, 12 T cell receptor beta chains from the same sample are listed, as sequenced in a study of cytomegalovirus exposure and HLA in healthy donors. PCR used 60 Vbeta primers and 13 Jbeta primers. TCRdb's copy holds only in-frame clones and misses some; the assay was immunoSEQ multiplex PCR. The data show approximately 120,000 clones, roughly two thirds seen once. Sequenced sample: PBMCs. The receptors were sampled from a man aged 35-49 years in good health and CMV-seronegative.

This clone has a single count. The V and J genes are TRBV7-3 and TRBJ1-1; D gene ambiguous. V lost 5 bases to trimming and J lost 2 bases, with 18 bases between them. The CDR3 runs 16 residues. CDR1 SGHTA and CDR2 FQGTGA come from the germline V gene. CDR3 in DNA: TGTGCCAGCAGCCCCTCTTCTGGAGGCGTAAACACTGAAGCTTTCTTT. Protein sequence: CASSPSSGGVNTEAFF.

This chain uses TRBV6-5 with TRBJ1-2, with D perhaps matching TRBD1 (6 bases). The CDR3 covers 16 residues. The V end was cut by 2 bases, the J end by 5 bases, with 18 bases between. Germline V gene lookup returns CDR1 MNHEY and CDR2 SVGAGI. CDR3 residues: CASSYAGTRGNYGYTF. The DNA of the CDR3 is TGTGCCAGCAGTTACGCCGGGACACGTGGAAATTATGGCTACACCTTC.

In DNA form, the CDR3 reads TGTGCCAGCAGTTTTGGGGACAGTTTGGTTTCACCCCTCCACTTT. Encoded protein: CASSFGDSLVSPLHF. The rearrangement uses TRBV27 and TRBJ1-6; TRBD1 matches at 7 bases. The trim removed 3 bases at V and 9 bases at J, leaving 8 bases unmatched. Germline assignment: CDR1 MNHEY and CDR2 SMNVEV (reference sequence). CDR3 length equals 15 residues.

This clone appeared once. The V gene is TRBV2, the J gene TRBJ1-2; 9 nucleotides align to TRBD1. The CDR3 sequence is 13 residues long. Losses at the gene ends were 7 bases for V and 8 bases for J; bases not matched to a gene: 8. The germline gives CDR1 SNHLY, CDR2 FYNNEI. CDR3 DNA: TGTGCCAGCATTCGGGACAGGGTGGAGGGCTACACCTTC. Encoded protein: CASIRDRVEGYTF.

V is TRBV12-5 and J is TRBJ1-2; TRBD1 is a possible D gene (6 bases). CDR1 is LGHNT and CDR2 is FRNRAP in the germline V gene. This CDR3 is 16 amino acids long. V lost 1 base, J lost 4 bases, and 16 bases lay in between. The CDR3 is CASGLEEGTPSYGYTF. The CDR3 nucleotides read TGTGCTAGTGGTTTGGAAGAAGGGACACCTTCCTATGGCTACACCTTC.

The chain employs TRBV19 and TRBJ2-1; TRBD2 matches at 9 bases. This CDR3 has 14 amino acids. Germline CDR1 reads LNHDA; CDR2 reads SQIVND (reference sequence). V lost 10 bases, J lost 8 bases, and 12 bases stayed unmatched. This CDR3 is CATMLRAGGHEQFF. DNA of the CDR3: TGTGCCACTATGCTCCGAGCGGGGGGTCATGAGCAGTTCTTC.

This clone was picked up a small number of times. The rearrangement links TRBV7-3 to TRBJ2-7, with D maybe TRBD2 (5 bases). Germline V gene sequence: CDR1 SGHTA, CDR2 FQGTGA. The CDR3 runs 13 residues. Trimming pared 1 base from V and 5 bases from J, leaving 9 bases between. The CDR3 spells CASSLNYGDEQYF. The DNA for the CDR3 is TGTGCCAGCAGCTTAAACTACGGGGACGAGCAGTACTTC.

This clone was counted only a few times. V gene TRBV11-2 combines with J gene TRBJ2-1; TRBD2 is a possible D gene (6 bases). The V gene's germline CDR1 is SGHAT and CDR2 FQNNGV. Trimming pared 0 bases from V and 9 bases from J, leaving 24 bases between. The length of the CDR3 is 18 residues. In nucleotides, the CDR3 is TGTGCCAGCAGCTTAGATATGAGGCGGGGCGCCGGGGCCGGTGAGCAGTTCTTC. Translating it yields CASSLDMRRGAGAGEQFF. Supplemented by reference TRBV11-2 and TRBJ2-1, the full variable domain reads EAGVAQSPRYKIIEKRQSVAFWCNPISGHATLYWYQQILGQGPKLLIQFQNNGVVDDSQLPKDRFSAERLKGVDSTLKIQPAKLEDSAVYLCASSLDMRRGAGAGEQFFGPGTRLTVL.

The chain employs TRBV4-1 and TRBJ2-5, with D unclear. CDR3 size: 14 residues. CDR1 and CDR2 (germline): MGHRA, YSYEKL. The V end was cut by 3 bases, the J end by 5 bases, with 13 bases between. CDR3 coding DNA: TGCGCCAGCAGCCAGGCCGACGCCAGGGAGACCCAGTACTTC. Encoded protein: CASSQADARETQYF.

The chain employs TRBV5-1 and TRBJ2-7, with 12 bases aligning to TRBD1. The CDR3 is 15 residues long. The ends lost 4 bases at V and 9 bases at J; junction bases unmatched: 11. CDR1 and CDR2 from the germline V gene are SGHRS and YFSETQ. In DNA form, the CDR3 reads TGCGCCAGCAGCGCAAACCCGGGACAGGGGGCACGGCAGTACTTC. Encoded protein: CASSANPGQGARQYF.

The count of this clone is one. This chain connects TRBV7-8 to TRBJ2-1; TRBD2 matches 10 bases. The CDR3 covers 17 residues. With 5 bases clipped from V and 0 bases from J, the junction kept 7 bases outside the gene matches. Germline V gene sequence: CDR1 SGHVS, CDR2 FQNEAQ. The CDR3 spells CASSRTSGYNSYNEQFF. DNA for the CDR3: TGTGCCAGCAGCCGGACTAGCGGATATAACTCCTACAATGAGCAGTTCTTC.

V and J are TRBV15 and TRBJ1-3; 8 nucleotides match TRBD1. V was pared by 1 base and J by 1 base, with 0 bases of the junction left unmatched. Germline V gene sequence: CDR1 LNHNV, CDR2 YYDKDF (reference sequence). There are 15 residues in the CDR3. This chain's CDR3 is CATSRGQGSGNTIYF. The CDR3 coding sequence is TGTGCCACCAGCAGAGGACAGGGGTCTGGAAACACCATATATTTT.